Detailed here is one T cell receptor beta chain. Its target is unknown. The sample comes from a study of monozygotic twins with inflammatory bowel disease. General study points: No difference in repertoire similarity was seen between concordant and discordant twins, possibly because power was limited. Compared with healthy co-twins, IBD patients showed reduced TCRbeta repertoire diversity by inverse Simpson.

CDR3 length equals 14 residues. Germline V gives CDR1 SEHNR, CDR2 FQNEAQ (reference sequence). UMIs containing a 6-nucleotide sample barcode were added via template switching. TCRdb re-called the 5' RACE reads, yielding one record per CDR3 amino acid sequence without DNA. The sample totals a few hundred thousand distinct CDR3 sequences; its top ten clones hold about 2.5%. This receptor was taken from a human donor with ulcerative colitis or Crohn's disease, or a healthy co-twin of an affected twin (not recorded which). What was sequenced was blood. The gene calls are TRBV7-9 and TRBJ2-7; the TCRdb call, TRBD1, lacks DNA for checking. CDR3 sequence: CASSLGLDNYEQYF.